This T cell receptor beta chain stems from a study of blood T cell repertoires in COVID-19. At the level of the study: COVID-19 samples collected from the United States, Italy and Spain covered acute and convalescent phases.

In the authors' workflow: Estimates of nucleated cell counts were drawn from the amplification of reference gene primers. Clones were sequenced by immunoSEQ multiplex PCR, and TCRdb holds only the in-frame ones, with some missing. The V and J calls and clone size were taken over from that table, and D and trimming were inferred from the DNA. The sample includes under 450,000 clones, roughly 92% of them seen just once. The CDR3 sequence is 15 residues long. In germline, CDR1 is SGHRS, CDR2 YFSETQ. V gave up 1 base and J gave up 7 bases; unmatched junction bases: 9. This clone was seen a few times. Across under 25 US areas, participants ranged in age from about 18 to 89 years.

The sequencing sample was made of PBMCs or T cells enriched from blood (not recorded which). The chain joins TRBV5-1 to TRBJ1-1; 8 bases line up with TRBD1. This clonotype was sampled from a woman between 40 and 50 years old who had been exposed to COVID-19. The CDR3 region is CASSLPGTGISEAFF. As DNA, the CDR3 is TGCGCCAGCAGCTTGCCCGGGACAGGCATAAGTGAAGCTTTCTTT.